These 19 T cell receptor beta chains were sequenced from one sample in a study of blood T cells in healthy people across ages. A second PCR, run for roughly 7 to 11 cycles, used a sample-barcoded 5' primer plus a J-beta primer mix. TCRdb redid the calling of the 5' RACE reads with MiXCR, one entry per CDR3 protein. Counted here are about 1.8 million distinct CDR3 sequences, 49% occurring once; the ten biggest clones make up over 2%. The specimen sequenced was blood. Receptors originate from a woman in her 40s in good health.

Only a few counts were recorded for this clonotype. The genes are TRBV7-9 and TRBJ2-7, with D perhaps matching TRBD1 (6 bases). This CDR3 is 13 amino acids long. The ends were cut back, 2 bases at V and 5 bases at J, with 10 bases in the middle. Germline CDR1 and CDR2: SEHNR and FQNEAQ (reference sequence). The CDR3 nucleotides are TGTGCCAGCAGCTTATCAGGGGCCCACGAGCAGTACTTC. Translated: CASSLSGAHEQYF.

The table lists this clonotype with a few counts. V and J are TRBV3-1 and TRBJ2-3; 7 bases line up with TRBD2. CDR1 and CDR2 from the germline V gene are LGHDT and YNNKEL (reference sequence). There are 15 residues in the CDR3. J gave up 5 bases and V 2 bases, and 7 bases lay outside the gene matches. CDR3 residues: CASSQRRLAVDTQYF. CDR3 coding DNA: TGTGCCAGCAGCCAACGAAGACTAGCTGTAGATACGCAGTATTTT.

This clonotype was detected only a few times. This chain joins TRBV7-8 and TRBJ2-3; D unclear. Trimming cost V 7 bases and J 7 bases, with 15 bases left between them. The CDR3 covers 13 residues. The germline V gene encodes CDR1 SGHVS and CDR2 FQNEAQ. The CDR3 here is CASTDPVSYTQYF. CDR3 bases: TGTGCCAGCACGGATCCGGTCTCCTATACGCAGTATTTT. The whole variable domain, remainder taken from reference TRBV7-8 and TRBJ2-3, is GAGVSQSPRYKVAKRGQDVALRCDPISGHVSLFWYQQALGQGPEFLTYFQNEAQLDKSGLPSDRFFAERPEGSVSTLKIQRTQQEDSAVYLCASTDPVSYTQYFGPGTRLTVL.

The sample holds a few counts of this clonotype. The chain links TRBV15 to TRBJ2-3, with a weak D call TRBD2 (5 bases). The V gene's germline CDR1 is LNHNV and CDR2 YYDKDF (reference sequence). CDR3 length equals 15 residues. V was clipped by 1 base and J by 1 base, with 9 bases between them. This CDR3 reads CATSRARTGTDTQYF. The CDR3 DNA follows: TGTGCCACCAGCAGAGCACGGACTGGCACAGATACGCAGTATTTT. The whole variable domain, remainder taken from reference TRBV15 and TRBJ2-3, is DAMVIQNPRYQVTQFGKPVTLSCSQTLNHNVMYWYQQKSSQAPKLLFHYYDKDFNNEADTPDNFQSRRPNTSFCFLDIRSPGLGDTAMYLCATSRARTGTDTQYFGPGTRLTVL.

This chain uses TRBV14 with TRBJ2-5; 9 nucleotides line up with TRBD2. The CDR3 is made up of 17 amino acids. The V gene end was trimmed by 1 base and the J gene end by 5 bases; junction bases not matched to a gene: 11. Germline lookup yields CDR1 SGHDN and CDR2 FVKESK. For the CDR3, the DNA is TGTGCCAGCAGCCAAGGCCAAGCGGGGGGTTCCCGGGAGACCCAGTACTTC. As protein: CASSQGQAGGSRETQYF.

The V call is TRBV10-3, the J call TRBJ2-3; D remains ambiguous. Germline loops: CDR1 ENHRY, CDR2 SYGVKD. Between the trimmed V and J ends, which lost 5 bases and 0 bases, there was a span of 9 bases. This CDR3 comprises 14 residues. CDR3 nucleotides: TGTGCCATCAGTTCGACGGCTAGCACAGATACGCAGTATTTT. Its translation is CAISSTASTDTQYF.

This chain links TRBV7-3 with TRBJ1-2; 7 nucleotides line up with TRBD1. The CDR3 has 15 residues. CDR1 and CDR2 (germline): SGHTA, FQGTGA. The J segment lost 8 bases and the V segment lost 4 bases, leaving 13 bases of the junction unmatched. CDR3 in amino acids: CASSSQPDRVGGYTF. CDR3 DNA: TGTGCCAGCAGCTCGCAACCCGACAGGGTTGGAGGCTACACCTTC.

The gene calls are TRBV20-1 and TRBJ2-7, with D perhaps matching TRBD1 (6 bases). V was shortened by 6 bases and J by 5 bases, with 20 bases between the two germline ends. Looked up from germline, CDR1 is DFQATT and CDR2 is SNEGSKA (reference sequence). This CDR3 contains 14 residues. The CDR3: CSAATGFQQDEQYF. CDR3 DNA: TGCAGTGCAGCAACAGGGTTCCAGCAGGACGAGCAGTACTTC.

This clonotype was observed a few times. The genes are TRBV2 and TRBJ2-7; D may correspond to TRBD1 or TRBD2 (5 bases each). The J call may be wrong; the DNA end is better matched by TRBJ2-5. CDR3 length: 13 residues. Germline CDR1 is SNHLY and CDR2 is FYNNEI. CDR3 sequence (DNA): TGTGCCAGCAGTGGAGGGGAAGCGGAGACCCAGTACTTC. Translating gives CASSGGEAETQYF.

The chain recombines TRBV7-3 with TRBJ1-2; 7 nucleotides align to TRBD1. Germline values: CDR1 SGHTA, CDR2 FQGTGA. The CDR3 is 14 amino acids. Losses at the gene ends were 3 bases for V and 8 bases for J; bases not matched to a gene: 9. The CDR3 DNA reads as TGTGCCAGCAGCTTTAACCAGGGGGTTGGCGGCTACACCTTC. Protein sequence: CASSFNQGVGGYTF.

The sample holds a few counts of this clonotype. The V call is TRBV7-6, the J call TRBJ2-7; D remains unclear. CDR3 length: 13 amino acids. CDR1 is SGHVS, CDR2 FNYEAQ, per germline. V gave up 5 bases and J gave up 2 bases, with 10 bases separating them. CDR3: CASSIKVTYEQYF. The CDR3 coding sequence is TGTGCCAGCAGCATAAAGGTCACCTACGAGCAGTACTTC.

This clonotype was seen a handful of times. The rearrangement links TRBV5-6 to TRBJ2-1, with 8 positions matching TRBD2. V was clipped by 1 base and J by 4 bases; unmatched bases: 7. Looked up from germline, CDR1 is SGHDT and CDR2 is YYEEEE. The CDR3 totals 16 residues. CDR3 coding DNA: TGTGCCAGCAGCTTGATAAGCGGGGGCTTATACAATGAGCAGTTCTTC. Translating it yields CASSLISGGLYNEQFF.

The rearrangement joins TRBV29-1 to TRBJ2-7; TRBD1 aligns across 7 bases. Germline CDR1 and CDR2: SQVTM and ANQGSEA. This CDR3 contains 15 residues. The trim removed 7 bases at V and 1 base at J, leaving 13 bases unmatched. The CDR3 DNA is TGCAGCGCCGAGCTACAGGGGCCCCAGTCCTACGAGCAGTACTTC. Translating gives CSAELQGPQSYEQYF.

J is TRBJ2-1 and V is TRBV27, with 9 bases identical to TRBD2. The ends lost 6 bases at V and 6 bases at J; junction bases unmatched: 9. Germline loops: CDR1 MNHEY, CDR2 SMNVEV (reference sequence). The CDR3 has 15 amino acids. The CDR3 reads CASRISGGQGNEQFF. CDR3 bases: TGTGCCAGCAGGATTAGCGGGGGCCAGGGCAATGAGCAGTTCTTC.

The V and J genes are TRBV24-1 and TRBJ2-1, with 8 bases fitting TRBD1. Germline-derived CDR1 and CDR2 are KGHDR and SFDVKD. J lost 3 bases, V lost 9 bases, and 9 bases had no gene match. This CDR3 is built from 15 residues. CDR3 sequence reads: CATADVDRDYNEQFF. The CDR3 DNA is TGTGCCACCGCGGACGTGGACAGGGACTACAATGAGCAGTTCTTC.

The CDR3 nucleotides read TGTGCCAGCAGTGCCCCGGGACTAGCGGGAGAGACCCAGTACTTC. Encoded protein: CASSAPGLAGETQYF. The chain employs TRBV6-6 and TRBJ2-5; TRBD2 agrees at 12 bases. The CDR3 has 15 residues. V gave up 5 bases and J gave up 4 bases; unmatched junction bases: 5. From germline, CDR1 is MNHNY and CDR2 SVGAGI (reference sequence).

The V and J genes are TRBV9 and TRBJ1-5; possible D gene TRBD1, 5 bases. Germline V gene sequence: CDR1 SGDLS, CDR2 YYNGEE. Between the trimmed V and J ends, which lost 0 bases and 6 bases, there was a span of 10 bases. The CDR3 is 14 residues long. This CDR3 reads CASSVGGEGQPQHF. CDR3 DNA sequence: TGTGCCAGCAGCGTAGGAGGGGAGGGTCAGCCCCAGCATTTT.

This clonotype was found a few times. The chain combines TRBV7-2 with TRBJ2-7; unclear D gene. Germline values: CDR1 SGHTA, CDR2 FQGNSA. Trimming removed 4 bases from V and 6 bases from J, with 10 bases in between. This CDR3 contains 12 residues. The CDR3: CASSSLDCEQYF. Here the CDR3 DNA reads TGTGCCAGCAGCTCCTTGGATTGCGAGCAGTACTTC.

This sequence joins TRBV7-2 and TRBJ1-1, with a possible D match to TRBD1 (5 bases). The CDR3 loop spans 13 amino acids. Germline V gene sequence: CDR1 SGHTA, CDR2 FQGNSA. V lost 5 bases and J lost 7, with 14 bases in between. The CDR3 protein is CASSQRTGYEAFF. CDR3 nucleotide sequence: TGTGCCAGCAGCCAACGAACAGGATATGAAGCTTTCTTT.